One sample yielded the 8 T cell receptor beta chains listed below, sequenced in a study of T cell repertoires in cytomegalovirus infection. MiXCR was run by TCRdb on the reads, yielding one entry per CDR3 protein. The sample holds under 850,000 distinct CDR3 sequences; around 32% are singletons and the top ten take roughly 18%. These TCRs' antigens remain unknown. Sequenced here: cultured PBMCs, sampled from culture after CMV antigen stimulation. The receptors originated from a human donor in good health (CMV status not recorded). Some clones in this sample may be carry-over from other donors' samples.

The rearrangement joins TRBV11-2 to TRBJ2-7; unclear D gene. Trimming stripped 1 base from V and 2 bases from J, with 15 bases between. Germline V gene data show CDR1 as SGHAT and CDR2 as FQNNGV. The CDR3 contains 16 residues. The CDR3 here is CASSLGIQAVTYEQYF. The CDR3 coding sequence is TGTGCCAGCAGCTTAGGCATTCAAGCCGTCACCTACGAGCAGTACTTC.

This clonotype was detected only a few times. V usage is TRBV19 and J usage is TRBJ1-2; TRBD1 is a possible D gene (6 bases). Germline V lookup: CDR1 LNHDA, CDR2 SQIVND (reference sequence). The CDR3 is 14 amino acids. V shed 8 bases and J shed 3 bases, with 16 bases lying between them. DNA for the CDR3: TGTGCCAGTCACCTATCGGGGGCCTACTATGGCTACACCTTC. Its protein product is CASHLSGAYYGYTF. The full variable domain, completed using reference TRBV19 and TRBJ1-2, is DGGITQSPKYLFRKEGQNVTLSCEQNLNHDAMYWYRQDPGQGLRLIYYSQIVNDFQKGDIAEGYSVSREKKESFPLTVTSAQKNPTAFYLCASHLSGAYYGYTFGSGTRLTVV.

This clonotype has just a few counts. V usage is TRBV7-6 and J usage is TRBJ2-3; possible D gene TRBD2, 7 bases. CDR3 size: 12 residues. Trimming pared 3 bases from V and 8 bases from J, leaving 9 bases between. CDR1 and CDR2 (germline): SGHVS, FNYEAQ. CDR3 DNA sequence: TGTGCCAGCAGCTTGGCGGGGGCTACGCAGTATTTT. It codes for CASSLAGATQYF.

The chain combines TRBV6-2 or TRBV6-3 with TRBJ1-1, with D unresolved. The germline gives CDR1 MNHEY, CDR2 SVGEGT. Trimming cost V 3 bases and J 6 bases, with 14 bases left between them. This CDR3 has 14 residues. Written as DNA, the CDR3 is TGTGCCAGCAGTTATGTCGTCCCCACGGCTGAAGCTTTCTTT. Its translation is CASSYVVPTAEAFF.

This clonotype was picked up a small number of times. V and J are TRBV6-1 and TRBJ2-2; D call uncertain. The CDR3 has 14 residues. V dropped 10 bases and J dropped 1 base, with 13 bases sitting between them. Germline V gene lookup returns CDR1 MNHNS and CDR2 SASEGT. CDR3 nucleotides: TGTGCCACGACCGCTGTCAGGAACACCGGGGAGCTGTTTTTT. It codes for CATTAVRNTGELFF.

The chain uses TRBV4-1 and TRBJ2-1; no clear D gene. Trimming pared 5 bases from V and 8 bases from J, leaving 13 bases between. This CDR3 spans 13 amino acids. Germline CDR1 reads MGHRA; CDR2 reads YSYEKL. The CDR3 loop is CASSNKALYEQFF. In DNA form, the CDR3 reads TGCGCCAGCAGCAATAAAGCCCTCTATGAGCAGTTCTTC.

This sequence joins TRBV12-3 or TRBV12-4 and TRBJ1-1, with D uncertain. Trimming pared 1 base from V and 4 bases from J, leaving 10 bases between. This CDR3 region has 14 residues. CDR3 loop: CASSLGGSSTEAFF. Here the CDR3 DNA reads TGTGCCAGCAGTTTAGGAGGGTCCAGCACTGAAGCTTTCTTT.

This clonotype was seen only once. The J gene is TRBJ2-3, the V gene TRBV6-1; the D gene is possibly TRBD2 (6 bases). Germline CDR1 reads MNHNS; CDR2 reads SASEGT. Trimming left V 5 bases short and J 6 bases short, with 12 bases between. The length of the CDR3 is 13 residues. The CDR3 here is CASSWGRWDTQYF. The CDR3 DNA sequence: TGTGCCAGCAGTTGGGGGAGGTGGGATACGCAGTATTTT.